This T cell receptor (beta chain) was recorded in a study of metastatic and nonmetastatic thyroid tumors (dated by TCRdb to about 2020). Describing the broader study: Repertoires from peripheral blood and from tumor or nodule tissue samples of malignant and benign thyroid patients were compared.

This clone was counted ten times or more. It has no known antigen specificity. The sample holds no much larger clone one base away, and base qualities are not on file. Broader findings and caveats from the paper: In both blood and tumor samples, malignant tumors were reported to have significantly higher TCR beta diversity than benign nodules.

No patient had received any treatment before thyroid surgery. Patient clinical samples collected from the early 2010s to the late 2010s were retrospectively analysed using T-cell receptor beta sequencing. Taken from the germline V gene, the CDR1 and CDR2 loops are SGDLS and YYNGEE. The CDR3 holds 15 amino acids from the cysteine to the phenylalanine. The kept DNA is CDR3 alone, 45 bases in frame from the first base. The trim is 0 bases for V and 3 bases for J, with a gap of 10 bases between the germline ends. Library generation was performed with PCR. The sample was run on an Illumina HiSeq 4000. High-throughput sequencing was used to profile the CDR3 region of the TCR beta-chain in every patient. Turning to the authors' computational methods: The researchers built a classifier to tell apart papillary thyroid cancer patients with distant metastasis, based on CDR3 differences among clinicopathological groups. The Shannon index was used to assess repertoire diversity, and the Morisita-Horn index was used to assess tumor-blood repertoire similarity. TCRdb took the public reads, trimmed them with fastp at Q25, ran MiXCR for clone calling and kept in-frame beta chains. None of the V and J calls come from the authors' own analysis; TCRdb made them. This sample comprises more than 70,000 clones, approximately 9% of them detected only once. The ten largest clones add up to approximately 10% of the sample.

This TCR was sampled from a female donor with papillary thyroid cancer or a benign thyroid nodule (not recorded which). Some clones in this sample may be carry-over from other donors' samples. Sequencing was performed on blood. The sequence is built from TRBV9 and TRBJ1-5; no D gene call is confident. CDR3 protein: CASSVGDKINQPQHF. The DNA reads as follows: TGTGCCAGCAGCGTAGGTGATAAGATCAATCAGCCCCAGCATTTT.